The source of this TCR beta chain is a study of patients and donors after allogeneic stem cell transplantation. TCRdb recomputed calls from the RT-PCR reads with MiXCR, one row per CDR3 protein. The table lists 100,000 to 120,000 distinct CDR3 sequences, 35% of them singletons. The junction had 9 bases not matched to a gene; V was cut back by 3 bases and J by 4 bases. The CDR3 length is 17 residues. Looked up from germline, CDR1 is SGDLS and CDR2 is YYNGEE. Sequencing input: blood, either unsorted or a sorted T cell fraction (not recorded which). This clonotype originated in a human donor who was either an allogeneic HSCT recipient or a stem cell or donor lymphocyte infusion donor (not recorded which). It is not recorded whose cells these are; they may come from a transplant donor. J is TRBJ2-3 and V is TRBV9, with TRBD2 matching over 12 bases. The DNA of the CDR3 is TGTGCCAGCAGCGGCCGACTAGCGGGAGTAAGTTCAGATACGCAGTATTTT. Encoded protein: CASSGRLAGVSSDTQYF.